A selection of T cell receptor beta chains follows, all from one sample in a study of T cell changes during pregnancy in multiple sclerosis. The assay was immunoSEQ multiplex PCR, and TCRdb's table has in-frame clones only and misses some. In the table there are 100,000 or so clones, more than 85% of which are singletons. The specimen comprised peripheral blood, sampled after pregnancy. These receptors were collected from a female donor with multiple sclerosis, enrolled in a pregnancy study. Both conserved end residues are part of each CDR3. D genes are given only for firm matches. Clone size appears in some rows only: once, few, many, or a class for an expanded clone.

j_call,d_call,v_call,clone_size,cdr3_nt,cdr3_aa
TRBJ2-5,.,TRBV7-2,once,TGTGCCAGCAGCTTAGCGGGGGGGCTTGGGACCCAGTACTTC,CASSLAGGLGTQYF
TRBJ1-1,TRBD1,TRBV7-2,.,TGTGCCAGCAGCTCCGACAGGGGCGGGACTGAAGCTTTCTTT,CASSSDRGGTEAFF
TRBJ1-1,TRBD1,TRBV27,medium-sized,TGTGCCAGCAGTTCATTTGGGGACAGTCTTGAAGCTTTCTTT,CASSSFGDSLEAFF
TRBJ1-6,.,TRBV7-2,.,TGTGCCAGCAGCCCAACAGGCTCAAATTCACCCCTCCACTTT,CASSPTGSNSPLHF
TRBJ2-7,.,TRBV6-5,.,TGTGCCAGCAGTTACTCGGGCAGCGAGCAGTACTTC,CASSYSGSEQYF
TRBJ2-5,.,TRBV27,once,TGTGCCAGCAGTTTATTAGCCTCAGGGGAGACCCAGTACTTC,CASSLLASGETQYF
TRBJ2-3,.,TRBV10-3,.,TGTGCCATCAGAGAGACAGGAACGGCAGATACGCAGTATTTT,CAIRETGTADTQYF
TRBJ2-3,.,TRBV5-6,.,TGTGCCAGCAGCTTGTCAAAGAGGACAGATACGCAGTATTTT,CASSLSKRTDTQYF
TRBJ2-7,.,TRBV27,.,TGTGCCAGCAGTGCGGGGTACGAGCAGTACTTC,CASSAGYEQYF
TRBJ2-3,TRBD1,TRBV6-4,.,TGTGCCAGCAGCGATACCGGGACAGGTGCAGATACGCAGTATTTT,CASSDTGTGADTQYF
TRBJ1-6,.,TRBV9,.,TGTGCCAGCAGCGCGCAAAGCGGGGGTGCCGGATCACCCCTCCACTTT,CASSAQSGGAGSPLHF
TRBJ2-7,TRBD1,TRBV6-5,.,TGTGCCAGCAGTTACTCGGGGACAGGGAGAATCTACGAGCAGTACTTC,CASSYSGTGRIYEQYF
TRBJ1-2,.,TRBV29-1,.,TGCAGCGTTGACTCCCAGGGGAAGGCCTATGGCTACACCTTC,CSVDSQGKAYGYTF
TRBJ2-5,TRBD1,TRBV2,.,TGTGCCAGCAGTGAGGACAGGGGGCAAGAGACCCAGTACTTC,CASSEDRGQETQYF
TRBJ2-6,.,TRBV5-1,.,TGCGCCAGCAGCTTTGACAACTCTGGGGCCAACGTCCTGACTTTC,CASSFDNSGANVLTF
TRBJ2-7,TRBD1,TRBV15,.,TGTGCCACCAGCATCTTCGGACAGGGATCGGCGTACGAGCAGTACTTC,CATSIFGQGSAYEQYF
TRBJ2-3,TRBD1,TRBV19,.,TGTGCCACAACGGGACAGCCCACAGATACGCAGTATTTT,CATTGQPTDTQYF
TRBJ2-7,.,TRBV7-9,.,TGTGCCAGCAGCTACCCCGAGTTGGGCTACCCCGGCTCCTACGAGCAGTACTTC,CASSYPELGYPGSYEQYF
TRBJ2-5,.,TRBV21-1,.,TGTGCCAGCGCTAGGACTAGCGGGGGGGAGACCCAGTACTTC,CASARTSGGETQYF
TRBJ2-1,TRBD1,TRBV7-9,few,TGTGCCAGTCCCCAAGGGACAGGGACGTTCTTC,CASPQGTGTFF
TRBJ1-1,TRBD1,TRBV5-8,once,TGTGCCAGCAGCTTGGGGGTCGGACAGGGCACTGAAGCTTTCTTT,CASSLGVGQGTEAFF
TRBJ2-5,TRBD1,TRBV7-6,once,TGTGCCAGCAGCTTGAACAGGGGGCAAGAGACCCAGTACTTC,CASSLNRGQETQYF
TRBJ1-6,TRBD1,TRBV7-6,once,TGTGCCAGCCAGGGGGGGACAGGGAATAATTCACCCCTCCACTTT,CASQGGTGNNSPLHF
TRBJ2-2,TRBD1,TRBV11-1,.,TGTGCCAGCAGCCGGGACAGCAAATCCGGGGAGCTGTTTTTT,CASSRDSKSGELFF
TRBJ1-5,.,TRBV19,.,TGTGCCAGTAGTATAGATTTTACGGGGTTCCTTCAGCCCCAGCATTTT,CASSIDFTGFLQPQHF
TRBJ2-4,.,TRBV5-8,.,TGTGCCAGCAGCGATCACCGCGGGACAGCAGACCTAGGCATTCAGTACTTC,CASSDHRGTADLGIQYF
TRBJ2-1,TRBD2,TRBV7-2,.,TGTGCCAGCAGCTCGGGACTAGCGGGGGCCCCCAAGAATGAGCAGTTCTTC,CASSSGLAGAPKNEQFF
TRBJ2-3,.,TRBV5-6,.,TGTGCCAGCAGCGAGGGGGAGGATACGCAGTATTTT,CASSEGEDTQYF
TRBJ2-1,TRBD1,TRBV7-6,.,TGTGCCAGCAGCCCCCGAGGCGCGGGGACAGGGTTAGACAATGAGCAGTTCTTC,CASSPRGAGTGLDNEQFF
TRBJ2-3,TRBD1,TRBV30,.,TGTGCCTCCTCGACAGGGATCCAAGATACGCAGTATTTT,CASSTGIQDTQYF
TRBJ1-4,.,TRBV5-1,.,TGCGCCAGCCGCCTTTTGGAGGGCTGGGGTGAAAAACTGTTTTTT,CASRLLEGWGEKLFF
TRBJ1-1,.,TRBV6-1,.,TGTGCCAGCAGTGAAAACGGCAGGGTGCCTTTCTTT,CASSENGRVPFF
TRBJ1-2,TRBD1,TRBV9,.,TGTGCCAGCAGCGTGACGACAGGGCCGCACAGGGGCTACACCTTC,CASSVTTGPHRGYTF
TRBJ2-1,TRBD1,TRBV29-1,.,TGCAGCGTTGAAGGCCCGGGGACAGGGACCTACAATGAGCAGTTCTTC,CSVEGPGTGTYNEQFF
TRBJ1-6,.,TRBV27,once,TGTGCCAGCAGTCTCTACTTTCAGGGGCCCCCCCGAGCCCTCCACTTT,CASSLYFQGPPRALHF
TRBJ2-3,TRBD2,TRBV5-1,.,TGCGCCAGCAGCTTGGCGCGGGGGACGACAGATACGCAGTATTTT,CASSLARGTTDTQYF
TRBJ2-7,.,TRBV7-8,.,TGTGCCAGCAGGTCTAGTTACGACTACGAGCAGTACTTC,CASRSSYDYEQYF
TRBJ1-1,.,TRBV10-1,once,TGCGCCAGCAGTGACAACCGCTTGGAGGACACTGAAGCTTTCTTT,CASSDNRLEDTEAFF
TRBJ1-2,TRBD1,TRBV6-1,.,TGTGCCAGCAGTGCTGTCGGACAGGGGGCGAAGGGCTACACCTTC,CASSAVGQGAKGYTF
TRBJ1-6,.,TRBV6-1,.,TGTGCCAGCAGCAGGGCTGGTTCACCCCTCCACTTT,CASSRAGSPLHF
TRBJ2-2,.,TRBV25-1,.,TGTGCCAGCAGTCTCGCGAACACCGGGGAGCTGTTTTTT,CASSLANTGELFF
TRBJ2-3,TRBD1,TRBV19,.,TGTGCCAGTAGTACTTGGACAGGGGAAATTTCAGATACGCAGTATTTT,CASSTWTGEISDTQYF
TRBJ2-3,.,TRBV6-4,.,TGTGCCAGCAGTGAAGGAGAAGACACAGATACGCAGTATTTT,CASSEGEDTDTQYF
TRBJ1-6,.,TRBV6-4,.,TGTGCCAGCAGCTCTGGCACCTATAATTCACCCCTCCACTTT,CASSSGTYNSPLHF
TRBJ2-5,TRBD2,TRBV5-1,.,TGCGCCAGCAGCTTGAGTGGCGGGGGGAATCGAGAGACCCAGTACTTC,CASSLSGGGNRETQYF
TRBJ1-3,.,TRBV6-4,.,TGTGCCAGCATCCCTGGGGCAGACGGAAACACCATATATTTT,CASIPGADGNTIYF
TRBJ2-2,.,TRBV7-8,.,TGTGCCAGCTCCTTCACCGGGGAGCTGTTTTTT,CASSFTGELFF
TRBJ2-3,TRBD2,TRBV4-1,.,TGCGCCAGCAGCCAAACCGGGACTAGCGGGGGTAGCACAGATACGCAGTATTTT,CASSQTGTSGGSTDTQYF
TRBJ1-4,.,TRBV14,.,TGTGCCAGCAGCCAATACGGTGAAAAACTGTTTTTT,CASSQYGEKLFF
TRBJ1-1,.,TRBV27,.,TGTGCCAGCAGTTGGGAAGCAGGGGAAACTGAAGCTTTCTTT,CASSWEAGETEAFF